This T cell receptor (beta chain) was found in a study of cytomegalovirus exposure and HLA in healthy donors. General study results and limits: Later work found most CMV-associated TCR beta chains apparently HLA-restricted. In a later analysis, parvovirus B19, influenza, CMV and Epstein-Barr virus appeared linked to several top co-occurrence clusters.

The sample holds a few counts of this clone. Its matching antigen is unknown. The study ran its PCR with 60 Vbeta and 13 Jbeta primers. Here immunoSEQ multiplex PCR was the method, and the copy in TCRdb shows in-frame clones only, minus some. The data show some 150,000 clones, roughly 78% seen once. Unmatched junction bases numbered 6, after V lost 2 bases and J lost 9 bases. Germline V gene lookup returns CDR1 SEHNR and CDR2 FQNEAQ (reference sequence). The CDR3 extends over 14 amino acids. Sequencing was carried out using PBMCs. This TCR was sampled from a middle-aged man in good health and CMV-seronegative. The V gene is TRBV7-9, the J gene TRBJ2-1; 8 bases match TRBD2. This CDR3 is CASSLSGSFGEQFF. The CDR3 nucleotides are TGTGCCAGCAGCTTAAGCGGGAGTTTCGGTGAGCAGTTCTTC.